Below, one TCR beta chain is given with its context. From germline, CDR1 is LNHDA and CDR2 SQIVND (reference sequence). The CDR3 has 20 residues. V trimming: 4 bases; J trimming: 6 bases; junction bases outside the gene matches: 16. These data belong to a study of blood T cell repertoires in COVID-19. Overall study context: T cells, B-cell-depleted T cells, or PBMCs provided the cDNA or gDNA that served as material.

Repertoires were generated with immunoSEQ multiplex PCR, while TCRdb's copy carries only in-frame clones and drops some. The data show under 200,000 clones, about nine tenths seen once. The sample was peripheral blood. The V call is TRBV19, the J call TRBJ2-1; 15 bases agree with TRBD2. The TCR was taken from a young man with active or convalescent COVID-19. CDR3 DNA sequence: TGTGCCAGTAGTACACATCCGGGACTAGCGGGAGGTAGGGGGTCCAATGAGCAGTTCTTC. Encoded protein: CASSTHPGLAGGRGSNEQFF.